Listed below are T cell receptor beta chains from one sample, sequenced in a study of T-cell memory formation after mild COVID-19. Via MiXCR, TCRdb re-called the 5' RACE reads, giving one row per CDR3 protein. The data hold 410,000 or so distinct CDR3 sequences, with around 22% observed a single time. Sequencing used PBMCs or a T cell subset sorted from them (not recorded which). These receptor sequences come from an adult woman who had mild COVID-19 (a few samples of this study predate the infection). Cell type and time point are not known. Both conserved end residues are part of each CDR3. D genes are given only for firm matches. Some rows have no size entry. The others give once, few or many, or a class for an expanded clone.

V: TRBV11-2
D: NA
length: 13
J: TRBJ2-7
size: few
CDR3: CASRRGAAYEQYF
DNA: TGTGCCAGCAGGAGGGGTGCAGCCTACGAGCAGTACTTC

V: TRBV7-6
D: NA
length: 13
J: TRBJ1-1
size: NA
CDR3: CASSLVQGTEAFF
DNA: TGTGCCAGCAGCTTAGTTCAGGGAACTGAAGCTTTCTTT

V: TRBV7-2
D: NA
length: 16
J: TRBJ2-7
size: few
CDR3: CASSLELGLKPYEQYF
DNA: TGTGCCAGCAGCTTAGAGCTGGGCTTAAAACCCTACGAGCAGTACTTC

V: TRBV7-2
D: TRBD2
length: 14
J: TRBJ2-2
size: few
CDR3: CASREAGVIGELFF
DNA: TGTGCCAGCAGGGAAGCGGGAGTTATCGGGGAGCTGTTTTTT

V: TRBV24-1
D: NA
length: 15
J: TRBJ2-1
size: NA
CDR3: CATSVLGGAYNEQFF
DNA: TGTGCCACCAGTGTATTAGGGGGGGCCTACAATGAGCAGTTCTTC

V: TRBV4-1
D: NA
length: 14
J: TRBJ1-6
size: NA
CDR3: CASSQGFGTGALHF
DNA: TGCGCCAGCAGCCAAGGCTTCGGGACTGGGGCCCTCCACTTT

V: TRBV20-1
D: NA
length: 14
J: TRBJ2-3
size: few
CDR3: CSAGVPGLEHTQYF
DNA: TGCAGTGCTGGAGTCCCGGGACTCGAACATACGCAGTATTTT

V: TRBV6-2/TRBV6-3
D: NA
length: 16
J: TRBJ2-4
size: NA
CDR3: CATTPGSSAAKNIQYF
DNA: TGTGCCACCACACCCGGGAGTAGCGCGGCCAAAAACATTCAGTACTTC

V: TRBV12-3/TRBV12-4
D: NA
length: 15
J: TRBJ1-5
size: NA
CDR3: CASSSAGDRDQPQHF
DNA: TGTGCCAGCAGTTCGGCAGGGGATCGGGATCAGCCCCAGCATTTT

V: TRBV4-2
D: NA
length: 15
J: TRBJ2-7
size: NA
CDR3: CASSQDLTSFDEQYF
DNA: TGTGCCAGCAGCCAAGATCTTACTAGCTTTGACGAGCAGTACTTC

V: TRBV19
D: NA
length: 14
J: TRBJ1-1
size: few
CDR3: CASSARTALNEAFF
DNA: TGTGCCAGTAGTGCCCGGACAGCCCTTAATGAAGCTTTCTTT

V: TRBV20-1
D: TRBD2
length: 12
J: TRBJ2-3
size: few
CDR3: CSGTSVTDTQYF
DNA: TGCAGTGGGACTAGTGTCACAGATACGCAGTATTTT

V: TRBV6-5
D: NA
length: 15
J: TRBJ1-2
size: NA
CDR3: CASSPRGRMNYGYTF
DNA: TGTGCCAGCAGTCCCCGAGGCAGAATGAACTATGGCTACACCTTC

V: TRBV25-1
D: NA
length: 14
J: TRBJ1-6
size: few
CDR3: CASRPTGFNSPLHF
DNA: TGTGCCAGCAGACCAACAGGGTTTAATTCACCCCTCCACTTT

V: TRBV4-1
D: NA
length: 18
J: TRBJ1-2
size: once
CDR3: CASSQGPSYKEGSFGDTF
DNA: TGCGCCAGCAGCCAAGGCCCCTCGTATAAGGAAGGAAGTTTCGGGGACACCTTC

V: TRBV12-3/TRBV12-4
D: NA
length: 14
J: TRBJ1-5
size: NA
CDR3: CASSSRRVGQPQHF
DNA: TGTGCCAGCAGCTCCCGGAGGGTCGGTCAGCCCCAGCATTTT

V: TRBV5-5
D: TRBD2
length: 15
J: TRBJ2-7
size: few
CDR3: CASSLELAGTYEQYF
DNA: TGTGCCAGCAGCTTGGAGCTAGCGGGGACCTACGAGCAGTACTTC

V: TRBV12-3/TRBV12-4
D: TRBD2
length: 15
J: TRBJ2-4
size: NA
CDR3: CASSPPGAGGDIQYF
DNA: TGTGCCAGCAGTCCCCCCGGAGCGGGGGGGGACATTCAGTACTTC

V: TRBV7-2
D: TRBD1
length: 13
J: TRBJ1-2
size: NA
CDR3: CASNLQGARGYTF
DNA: TGTGCCAGCAACCTACAGGGGGCTCGGGGCTACACCTTC

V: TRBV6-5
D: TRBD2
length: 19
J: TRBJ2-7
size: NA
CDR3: CASSHTGLAGGPLLNEQYF
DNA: TGTGCCAGCTCACACACAGGACTAGCGGGAGGGCCGTTGCTGAACGAGCAGTACTTC

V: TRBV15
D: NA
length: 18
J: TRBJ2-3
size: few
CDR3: CATSRDPYGGPSGDTQYF
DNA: TGTGCCACCAGCAGAGATCCGTACGGGGGGCCGTCAGGCGATACGCAGTATTTT

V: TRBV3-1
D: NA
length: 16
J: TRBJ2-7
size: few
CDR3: CASSQGRRTGVYEQYF
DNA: TGTGCCAGCAGCCAAGGGAGAAGGACGGGAGTCTACGAGCAGTACTTC

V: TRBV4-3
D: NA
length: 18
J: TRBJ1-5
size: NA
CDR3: CASSQDRYSRDGGQPQHF
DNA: TGCGCCAGCAGCCAAGATCGCTACTCGCGGGATGGGGGACAGCCCCAGCATTTT

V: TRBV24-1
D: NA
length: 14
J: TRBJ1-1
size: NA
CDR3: CATSDFLENTEAFF
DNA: NA

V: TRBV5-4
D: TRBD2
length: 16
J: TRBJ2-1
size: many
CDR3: CASSLAASGRAIEQFF
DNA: TGTGCCAGCAGCTTGGCGGCGAGCGGGAGGGCCATTGAGCAGTTCTTC

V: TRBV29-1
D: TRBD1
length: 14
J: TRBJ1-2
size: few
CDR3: CSVEGTGEWSGYTF
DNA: TGCAGCGTTGAAGGGACAGGGGAATGGAGTGGCTACACCTTC

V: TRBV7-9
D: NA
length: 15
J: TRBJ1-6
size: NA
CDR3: CASSSGGLKNSPLHF
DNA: TGTGCCAGCAGCAGTGGGGGACTGAAGAATTCACCCCTCCACTTT

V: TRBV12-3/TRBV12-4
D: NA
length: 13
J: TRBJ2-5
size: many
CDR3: CASSFGGRETQYF
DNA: TGTGCCAGCAGTTTTGGAGGGAGGGAGACCCAGTACTTC

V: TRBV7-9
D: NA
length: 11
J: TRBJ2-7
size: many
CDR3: CASSPAYEQYF
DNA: TGTGCCAGCAGCCCGGCCTACGAGCAGTACTTC

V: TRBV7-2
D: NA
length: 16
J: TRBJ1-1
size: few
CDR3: CASSLGMAYMNTEAFF
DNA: TGTGCCAGCAGCTTAGGGATGGCCTATATGAACACTGAAGCTTTCTTT

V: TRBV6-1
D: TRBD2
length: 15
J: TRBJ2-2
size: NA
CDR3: CASSRLAGGGGELFF
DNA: TGTGCCAGCTCTAGGCTAGCGGGAGGGGGCGGGGAGCTGTTTTTT

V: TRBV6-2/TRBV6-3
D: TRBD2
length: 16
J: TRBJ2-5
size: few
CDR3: CASSAGTSGSLGTQYF
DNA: TGTGCCAGCAGTGCTGGGACTAGCGGGAGCCTAGGGACCCAGTACTTC

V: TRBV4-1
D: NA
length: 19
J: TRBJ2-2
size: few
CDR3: CASSHRLPGTSTSTGELFF
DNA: TGCGCCAGCAGCCACAGACTACCCGGGACGTCTACTTCCACCGGGGAGCTGTTTTTT

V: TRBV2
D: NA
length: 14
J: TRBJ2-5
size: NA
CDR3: CASSARQARETQYF
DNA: TGTGCCAGCAGTGCCAGACAGGCAAGGGAGACCCAGTACTTC

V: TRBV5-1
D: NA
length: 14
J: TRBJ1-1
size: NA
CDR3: CASSFGNEVGGRAF
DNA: TGCGCCAGCAGTTTTGGGAATGAGGTGGGGGGACGGGCCTTT

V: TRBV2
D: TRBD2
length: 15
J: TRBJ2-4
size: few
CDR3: CAKGTSALAKNIQYF
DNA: TGTGCCAAGGGTACTAGCGCTCTAGCCAAAAACATTCAGTACTTC

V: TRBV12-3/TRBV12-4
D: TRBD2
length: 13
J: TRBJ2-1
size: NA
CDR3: CASSSTSRNEQFF
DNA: TGTGCCAGCAGTTCGACTAGCAGGAATGAGCAGTTCTTC

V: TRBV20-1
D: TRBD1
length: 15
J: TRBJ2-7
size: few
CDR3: CSARALDRVAYEQYF
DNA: TGCAGTGCTAGAGCCTTGGACAGGGTTGCTTACGAGCAGTACTTC

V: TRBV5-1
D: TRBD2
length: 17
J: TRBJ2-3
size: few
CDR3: CASSLGRTSGKTDTQYF
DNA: TGCGCCAGCAGCTTGGGCCGGACTAGCGGGAAGACAGATACGCAGTATTTT

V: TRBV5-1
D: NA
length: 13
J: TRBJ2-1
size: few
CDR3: CASSSRQGNEQFF
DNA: TGCGCCAGCAGCTCCCGGCAGGGCAATGAGCAGTTCTTC

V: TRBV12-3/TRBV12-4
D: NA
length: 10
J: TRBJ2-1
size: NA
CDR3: CASSLSEQFF
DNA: TGTGCCAGCAGTCTCAGTGAGCAGTTCTTC

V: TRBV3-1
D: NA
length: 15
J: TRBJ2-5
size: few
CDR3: CASSQARTEQETQYF
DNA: TGTGCCAGCAGCCAAGCGAGGACGGAACAAGAGACCCAGTACTTC

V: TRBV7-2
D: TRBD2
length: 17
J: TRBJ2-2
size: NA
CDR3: CASSLWGLAVGTGELFF
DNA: TGTGCCAGCAGCTTATGGGGACTAGCGGTGGGCACCGGGGAGCTGTTTTTT

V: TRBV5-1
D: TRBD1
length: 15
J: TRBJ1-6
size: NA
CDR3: CASSWGDREYSPLHF
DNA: TGCGCCAGCAGCTGGGGTGACAGGGAATATTCACCCCTCCACTTT